This TCR beta chain emerged from a study of T cells in Graves' hyperthyroidism and ophthalmopathy. This clonotype was observed many times. The source material, RNA transcripts, was used to amplify TCR beta CDR3 regions. When the TCR CDR3 underwent first-round RT-PCR, the HTBI primer set was used. Using its own MiXCR run on the multiplex PCR reads, TCRdb lists one record per CDR3 protein. The table has some 500,000 distinct CDR3 sequences, 13% to 15% seen once; the top ten hold 15% to 20%. Sequenced sample: blood. This clonotype was obtained from a young woman with Graves' hyperthyroidism.

CDR3 region: CASSHAGGADTQYF. DNA for the CDR3: TGTGCCAGCAGCCACGCAGGAGGCGCAGATACGCAGTATTTT. V and J are TRBV14 and TRBJ2-3; the D gene is possibly TRBD2 (5 bases). Trimming cost V 3 bases and J 4 bases, with 11 bases left between them. Germline loops: CDR1 SGHDN, CDR2 FVKESK. CDR3 length: 14 residues.